Shown below are 22 T cell receptor beta chains from a single sample sequenced in a study of blood T cell repertoires in COVID-19. Here immunoSEQ multiplex PCR was the method, and the copy in TCRdb shows in-frame clones only, minus some. Of under 350,000 clones in the sample, 80% to 90% were seen once. The specimen sequenced was PBMCs or T cells enriched from blood (not recorded which). The receptors originated from a woman in her thirties or forties with acute COVID-19.

The rearrangement joins TRBV18 to TRBJ1-1; D is ambiguous. In germline, CDR1 is KGHSH, CDR2 LQKENI. The CDR3 loop spans 16 amino acids. V was clipped by 0 bases and J by 6 bases, with 17 bases between them. The CDR3 nucleotides are TGTGCCAGCTCACCACCGTCGTCTCGGGTATGGTCTGAAGCTTTCTTT. Translation: CASSPPSSRVWSEAFF.

The V call is TRBV10-1, the J call TRBJ1-3; no clear D. V lost 2 bases to trimming and J lost 0 bases, with 11 bases between them. The CDR3 runs to 16 residues. Germline-derived CDR1 and CDR2 are WNHNN and SYGVQD (reference sequence). The CDR3: CASSEIVNGSGNTIYF. The CDR3, as DNA: TGCGCCAGCAGTGAGATCGTCAACGGCTCTGGAAACACCATATATTTT.

The chain uses TRBV14 and TRBJ1-4, with 8 bases identical to TRBD1. There are 14 residues in the CDR3. V lost 3 bases to trimming and J lost 8 bases; unmatched junction nucleotides: 5. Germline assignment: CDR1 SGHDN and CDR2 FVKESK. The CDR3 loop reads CASSHRGTGEKLFF. CDR3 DNA sequence: TGTGCCAGCAGCCACCGGGGGACAGGAGAAAAACTGTTTTTT.

The J gene is TRBJ2-7, the V gene TRBV7-9; TRBD1 agrees at 10 bases. CDR1 is SEHNR, CDR2 FQNEAQ, per germline (reference sequence). V shed 1 base, J shed 5 bases, and the junction held 8 bases outside the gene matches. The CDR3 length is 16 residues. CDR3 sequence reads: CASSLEVWDRGHEQYF. The CDR3 DNA sequence: TGTGCCAGCAGCTTAGAGGTATGGGACAGGGGCCACGAGCAGTACTTC.

The chain joins TRBV5-1 to TRBJ2-7; 9 bases fit TRBD1. Germline CDR1 and CDR2: SGHRS and YFSETQ. Germline trimming cut 1 base from V and 1 base from J; bases unmatched to any gene: 9. This CDR3 region has 17 residues. The CDR3 region has the DNA TGCGCCAGCAGCTTGTCCACAGGGGGCGTATCGTCCTACGAGCAGTACTTC. Encoded protein: CASSLSTGGVSSYEQYF.

As DNA, the CDR3 is TGCAGTGCTAGAGGCGGCAACGAGCAGTACTTC. Protein product: CSARGGNEQYF. The gene calls are TRBV20-1 and TRBJ2-7; D call uncertain. Between the trimmed V and J ends, which lost 1 base and 5 bases, there was a span of 6 bases. This CDR3 comprises 11 residues. Germline lookup yields CDR1 DFQATT and CDR2 SNEGSKA (reference sequence).

The chain couples TRBV5-1 to TRBJ2-1, with 9 bases identical to TRBD2. With V trimmed by 0 bases and J by 6 bases, 4 bases remained unmatched. CDR3 length: 15 residues. Germline V CDR1 and CDR2: SGHRS, YFSETQ. CDR3 sequence reads: CASSLGSSGANEQFF. For the CDR3, the DNA is TGCGCCAGCAGCTTGGGGTCTAGCGGGGCCAATGAGCAGTTCTTC.

The CDR3 DNA sequence: TGTGCCAGCAGCCCCAAGCCCGGGACAGGTCAAGAGACCCAGTACTTC. Translation: CASSPKPGTGQETQYF. V usage is TRBV4-2 and J usage is TRBJ2-5; 8 bases align to TRBD1. Germline lookup yields CDR1 LGHNA and CDR2 YNFKEQ. The ends lost 4 bases at V and 2 bases at J; junction bases unmatched: 9. The CDR3 spans 16 residues.

This chain links TRBV19 with TRBJ1-1; perhaps TRBD1 as D (6 bases). CDR1 and CDR2 from the germline V gene are LNHDA and SQIVND (reference sequence). This CDR3 has 15 amino acids. V was pared by 2 bases and J by 7 bases, with 17 bases between. The CDR3 loop is CASSIRSGRGNEAFF. In DNA form, the CDR3 reads TGTGCCAGTAGTATAAGGTCCGGCAGGGGAAATGAAGCTTTCTTT.

A few counts support this clone. The chain carries TRBV5-1 and TRBJ2-7; 7 bases map to TRBD1. The CDR3 consists of 14 residues. The V gene's germline CDR1 is SGHRS and CDR2 YFSETQ. The ends lost 0 bases at V and 3 bases at J; junction bases unmatched: 3. CDR3 in amino acids: CASSLGQGDYEQYF. The CDR3 DNA is TGCGCCAGCAGCTTGGGACAGGGCGACTACGAGCAGTACTTC.

The rearrangement joins TRBV19 to TRBJ2-2, with D perhaps matching TRBD1 (5 bases). V gave up 2 bases and J gave up 3 bases, with 10 bases separating them. Per the germline V gene, CDR1 is LNHDA and CDR2 is SQIVND (reference sequence). This CDR3 is 15 amino acids long. The CDR3, as DNA: TGTGCCAGTAGTATAACAGGAAGAGACACCGGGGAGCTGTTTTTT. It encodes CASSITGRDTGELFF. The variable domain in full, with the rest retrieved from reference TRBV19 and TRBJ2-2, is DGGITQSPKYLFRKEGQNVTLSCEQNLNHDAMYWYRQDPGQGLRLIYYSQIVNDFQKGDIAEGYSVSREKKESFPLTVTSAQKNPTAFYLCASSITGRDTGELFFGEGSRLTVL.

The chain employs TRBV6-2 or TRBV6-3 and TRBJ2-1; D might be TRBD1 (6 bases). Between the trimmed V and J ends, which lost 5 bases and 2 bases, there was a span of 13 bases. The germline V gene encodes CDR1 MNHEY and CDR2 SVGEGT. The CDR3 has 15 residues. The CDR3 DNA sequence: TGTGCCAGCAGTAACCCTGGGGGCGCCTACAATGAGCAGTTCTTC. Translating it yields CASSNPGGAYNEQFF.

This chain connects TRBV6-5 to TRBJ1-3; 7 nucleotides match TRBD1. CDR1 and CDR2 (germline): MNHEY, SVGAGI. J was trimmed by 2 bases and V by 7 bases; bases with no gene match: 5. This CDR3 contains 14 residues. The CDR3 protein is CASTDGQAGNTIYF. CDR3 coding DNA: TGTGCCAGCACCGATGGACAGGCTGGAAACACCATATATTTT.

The chain links TRBV24-1 to TRBJ1-1; the match to TRBD1 covers 8 bases. CDR3 length: 15 residues. With 3 bases clipped from V and 6 bases from J, the junction kept 8 bases outside the gene matches. Germline lookup yields CDR1 KGHDR and CDR2 SFDVKD. The CDR3 region is CATSDHQDRVSEAFF. The CDR3 bases are TGTGCCACCAGTGATCACCAGGACAGGGTCTCTGAAGCTTTCTTT.

The genes are TRBV28 and TRBJ2-2, with 7 nucleotides matching TRBD2. There are 15 residues in the CDR3. V lost 8 bases to trimming and J lost 6 bases; unmatched junction nucleotides: 12. In germline, CDR1 is MDHEN, CDR2 SYDVKM. The CDR3 DNA is TGTGCCAGCTGCCACCGGAGCGGGAAGGCCGGGGAGCTGTTTTTT. It translates to CASCHRSGKAGELFF.

The chain uses TRBV28 and TRBJ1-1; the D gene is possibly TRBD1 (5 bases). This CDR3 comprises 12 residues. V was shortened by 8 bases and J by 5 bases, with 12 bases between the two germline ends. Germline CDR1 is MDHEN and CDR2 is SYDVKM. The CDR3 DNA follows: TGTGCCAGCTTCAGGGTAGGGACTGAAGCTTTCTTT. Its protein product is CASFRVGTEAFF.

This clone has just a few counts. The CDR3 sequence is CASSLGAGERKGGYTF. DNA of the CDR3: TGTGCCAGCAGCTTAGGGGCAGGGGAAAGGAAGGGAGGCTACACCTTC. V is TRBV7-8 and J is TRBJ1-2, with a tentative D call TRBD1 (6 bases). Germline assignment: CDR1 SGHVS and CDR2 FQNEAQ. The CDR3 loop spans 16 amino acids. Trimming removed 1 base at V and 8 bases at J, with 20 bases between.

The chain carries TRBV12-3 or TRBV12-4 and TRBJ1-2, with D possibly being TRBD1 (5 bases). This CDR3 contains 13 residues. With 2 bases removed from V and 4 bases from J, the gap between germline ends came to 8 bases. DNA for the CDR3: TGTGCCAGCAGTTTAACAGGCCTCTATGGCTACACCTTC. Protein sequence: CASSLTGLYGYTF.

This clone was seen a single time. The V call is TRBV4-3, the J call TRBJ2-7, with a weak D call TRBD2 (7 bases). The CDR3 contains 15 residues. CDR1 is LGHNA and CDR2 is YSLEER in the germline V gene. The germline V and J ends were trimmed by 0 bases and 6 bases, with 15 bases remaining between them. The CDR3 sequence: CASSQDGGGGGEQYF. Here the CDR3 DNA reads TGCGCCAGCAGCCAAGATGGGGGGGGCGGGGGCGAGCAGTACTTC.

This chain uses TRBV27 with TRBJ1-1; a weak D match, TRBD1 (5 bases). Deletions cut 2 bases from V and 11 bases from J, with 15 bases between. Germline V gene data show CDR1 as MNHEY and CDR2 as SMNVEV (reference sequence). The CDR3 is 13 amino acids. DNA for the CDR3: TGTGCCAGCAGTTTAGGCGGGACCGCGGAGGCTTTCTTT. This sequence encodes CASSLGGTAEAFF.

This clone showed up just a few times. The V call is TRBV10-3, the J call TRBJ2-1; 9 positions agree with TRBD1. Trimming cost V 6 bases and J 2 bases; bases outside gene matches: 2. The CDR3 spans 14 residues. Per the germline V gene, CDR1 is ENHRY and CDR2 is SYGVKD. In nucleotides, the CDR3 is TGTGCCATCAGGGACAGGGGTCCCTACAATGAGCAGTTCTTC. This encodes CAIRDRGPYNEQFF.

V gene TRBV9 combines with J gene TRBJ2-3; TRBD2 agrees at 11 bases. CDR3 length: 16 amino acids. Germline assignment: CDR1 SGDLS and CDR2 YYNGEE. The trim removed 0 bases at V and 2 bases at J, leaving 2 bases unmatched. DNA of the CDR3: TGTGCCAGCAGCGTAGTAGCGGGAGGGAACACAGATACGCAGTATTTT. The encoded protein is CASSVVAGGNTDTQYF.